The 27 T cell receptor beta chains presented below share a single source sample, sequenced in a study of T cell responses to AZD1222 COVID-19 vaccine. Assay used: immunoSEQ multiplex PCR; TCRdb lists only in-frame clones, some missing. This table has about 140,000 clones, roughly nine tenths appearing once. Sample: peripheral blood, taken on day 0 of AZD1222 vaccination. Receptor source: an adult in good health.

The chain has TRBV4-1 and TRBJ1-4; D remains unclear. Germline CDR1 is MGHRA and CDR2 is YSYEKL. The ends were cut back, 4 bases at V and 2 bases at J, with 8 bases in the middle. This CDR3 is built from 14 residues. The CDR3 region is CASSLSRTNEKLFF. The CDR3 DNA is TGCGCCAGCAGCCTTTCCAGGACTAATGAAAAACTGTTTTTT.

This rearrangement joins TRBV11-3 to TRBJ2-1; D might be TRBD1 or TRBD2, each matching 5 bases. Deletions cut 1 base from V and 4 bases from J, with 5 bases between. This CDR3 is 13 amino acids long. From germline, CDR1 is SGHNT and CDR2 YENEEA. The CDR3 loop is CASSLGGYNEQFF. The DNA for the CDR3 is TGTGCCAGCAGCTTAGGGGGGTACAATGAGCAGTTCTTC.

This chain links TRBV6-5 with TRBJ1-4, with D possibly being TRBD1 (5 bases). In germline, CDR1 is MNHEY, CDR2 SVGAGI. The CDR3 is 15 amino acids. V was cut by 0 bases and J by 5 bases, with 10 bases left in between. The CDR3 loop reads CASSYSGEPNEKLFF. CDR3 sequence (DNA): TGTGCCAGCAGTTACTCGGGGGAACCAAATGAAAAACTGTTTTTT.

V gene TRBV29-1 combines with J gene TRBJ2-5; a weak D match, TRBD1 (6 bases). Trimming took 3 bases from V and 7 from J, leaving 21 bases between them. Germline CDR1 is SQVTM and CDR2 is ANQGSEA. There are 15 residues in the CDR3. CDR3 amino acids: CSVEELVTGHRTQYF. DNA of the CDR3: TGCAGCGTTGAGGAGCTTGTAACGGGACATCGGACCCAGTACTTC. The full variable domain, rest sourced from reference TRBV29-1 and TRBJ2-5, is SAVISQKPSRDICQRGTSLTIQCQVDSQVTMMFWYRQQPGQSLTLIATANQGSEATYESGFVIDKFPISRPNLTFSTLTVSNMSPEDSSIYLCSVEELVTGHRTQYFGPGTRLLVL.

This rearrangement joins TRBV19 to TRBJ1-1; D remains ambiguous. Trimming stripped 5 bases from V and 4 bases from J, with 20 bases between. Germline loops: CDR1 LNHDA, CDR2 SQIVND (reference sequence). CDR3 length: 16 residues. The CDR3 loop is CASSPAVRDVGTEAFF. In nucleotides, the CDR3 is TGTGCCAGTAGTCCAGCGGTAAGGGATGTTGGCACTGAAGCTTTCTTT.

This clone was observed once. The rearrangement links TRBV19 to TRBJ1-2, with a tentative D call TRBD1 (5 bases). Germline V gene data show CDR1 as LNHDA and CDR2 as SQIVND (reference sequence). The V and J ends lost 3 bases and 2 bases respectively, with 13 bases between them. The CDR3 contains 15 residues. Here the CDR3 reads CASSIPYEGNYGYTF. The CDR3, as DNA: TGTGCCAGTAGTATTCCTTATGAGGGGAACTATGGCTACACCTTC. The variable domain in full, completed from reference TRBV19 and TRBJ1-2, reads DGGITQSPKYLFRKEGQNVTLSCEQNLNHDAMYWYRQDPGQGLRLIYYSQIVNDFQKGDIAEGYSVSREKKESFPLTVTSAQKNPTAFYLCASSIPYEGNYGYTFGSGTRLTVV.

The CDR3 is CASSDLRGIAYEQYF. The CDR3 bases are TGTGCCAGCAGTGACCTCAGGGGTATCGCCTACGAGCAGTACTTC. The chain links TRBV6-1 to TRBJ2-7; D is possibly TRBD1 (6 bases). Germline CDR1 reads MNHNS; CDR2 reads SASEGT. CDR3 length: 15 residues. With 3 bases removed from V and 2 bases from J, the gap between germline ends came to 14 bases.

The chain employs TRBV28 and TRBJ2-7; TRBD1 aligns across 11 bases. CDR3 length: 15 residues. Germline loops: CDR1 MDHEN, CDR2 SYDVKM. V lost 4 bases to trimming and J lost 4 bases; unmatched junction nucleotides: 6. Here the CDR3 reads CASSSSGTGGYEQYF. DNA for the CDR3: TGTGCCAGCAGTTCCTCCGGGACAGGGGGTTACGAGCAGTACTTC.

This chain connects TRBV19 to TRBJ1-2; TRBD1 aligns across 10 bases. Germline values: CDR1 LNHDA, CDR2 SQIVND (reference sequence). This CDR3 is built from 12 residues. After removal of 7 bases from V and 8 bases from J, the junction contained 4 bases not matched to a gene. Here the CDR3 reads CASTWTGGGYTF. Here the CDR3 DNA reads TGTGCCAGTACATGGACAGGGGGAGGCTACACCTTC.

This clone has only a few counts. V and J are TRBV6-5 and TRBJ2-1; 7 positions agree with TRBD2. The J segment lost 6 bases and the V segment lost 5 bases, leaving 10 bases of the junction unmatched. The CDR3 runs 15 residues. Germline V gene lookup returns CDR1 MNHEY and CDR2 SVGAGI. The CDR3 protein is CASSTTGLGRNEQFF. The CDR3 DNA sequence: TGTGCCAGCAGTACTACAGGACTAGGTCGCAATGAGCAGTTCTTC.

This rearrangement joins TRBV5-5 to TRBJ1-5; D not certain. The V end was cut by 4 bases, the J end by 0 bases, with 11 bases between. The germline V gene encodes CDR1 SGHKS and CDR2 YYEKEE (reference sequence). The CDR3 contains 15 residues. The CDR3 DNA follows: TGTGCCAGCAGCCCCCAGCTACCTAGCAATCAGCCCCAGCATTTT. Translating gives CASSPQLPSNQPQHF.

The J gene is TRBJ2-3, the V gene TRBV9; maybe TRBD2 (5 bases). The V end lost 0 bases, the J end lost 2 bases, and 10 bases lay between the germline ends. This CDR3 comprises 15 residues. The germline V gene has CDR1 SGDLS and CDR2 YYNGEE. The CDR3 reads CASSVEGGLTDTQYF. CDR3 sequence (DNA): TGTGCCAGCAGCGTAGAGGGCGGACTCACAGATACGCAGTATTTT.

The rearrangement joins TRBV28 to TRBJ1-1; 8 nucleotides match TRBD1. This CDR3 has 14 amino acids. J lost 1 base, V lost 6 bases, and 4 bases had no gene match. Germline-derived CDR1 and CDR2 are MDHEN and SYDVKM. The CDR3 loop is CASRTTGGNTEAFF. The CDR3 DNA follows: TGTGCCAGCAGAACAACAGGGGGGAACACTGAAGCTTTCTTT.

V usage is TRBV27 and J usage is TRBJ2-7; 11 bases fit TRBD2. The CDR3 loop spans 15 amino acids. CDR1 MNHEY and CDR2 SMNVEV come from the germline V gene (reference sequence). The ends lost 3 bases at V and 1 base at J; junction bases unmatched: 2. The CDR3 spells CASSLRTSGSYEQYF. In DNA form, the CDR3 reads TGTGCCAGCAGTTTGCGGACTAGCGGGTCCTACGAGCAGTACTTC.

In its sample, this clone was seen once. The chain employs TRBV9 and TRBJ2-7; D is possibly TRBD1 or TRBD2 (5 bases each). V was trimmed by 3 bases and J by 0 bases, leaving 10 bases between them. The CDR3 sequence is 14 residues long. Germline V lookup: CDR1 SGDLS, CDR2 YYNGEE. The CDR3 DNA reads as TGTGCCAGCAGCGCGGGACCTGACTCCTACGAGCAGTACTTC. As protein: CASSAGPDSYEQYF.

A note on this clone: Additional DNA sequences in this sample encode the identical CDR3. This chain links TRBV19 with TRBJ2-3; D may be TRBD2 (5 bases). V lost 5 bases and J lost 0, with 9 bases in between. The CDR3 runs 14 residues. Germline CDR1 LNHDA, CDR2 SQIVND (reference sequence). CDR3 sequence: CASSPRGSTDTQYF. Here the CDR3 DNA reads TGTGCCAGTAGTCCCCGGGGTAGCACAGATACGCAGTATTTT.

This chain joins TRBV7-9 and TRBJ1-3, with a tentative D call TRBD1 (6 bases). The V end lost 5 bases, the J end lost 3 bases, and 14 bases lay between the germline ends. The germline gives CDR1 SEHNR, CDR2 FQNEAQ (reference sequence). The CDR3 extends over 15 amino acids. CDR3 sequence reads: CASSPAGASGNTIYF. The CDR3 coding sequence is TGTGCCAGCAGCCCAGCGGGGGCGAGTGGAAACACCATATATTTT.

DNA for the CDR3: TGCGCCAGCAGCTTGGCCGGGACAGTAGGCACTGAAGCTTTCTTT. It specifies CASSLAGTVGTEAFF. The chain carries TRBV5-1 and TRBJ1-1; TRBD1 agrees at 7 bases. The trim removed 0 bases at V and 4 bases at J, leaving 6 bases unmatched. The V gene's germline CDR1 is SGHRS and CDR2 YFSETQ. The CDR3 runs 15 residues.

The CDR3 protein is CASSEGVLRERDGELFF. The CDR3 nucleotides are TGTGCCAGCAGTGAAGGGGTTCTACGGGAGAGGGACGGGGAGCTGTTTTTT. This rearrangement joins TRBV2 to TRBJ2-2; possibly TRBD2 for D (6 bases). The CDR3 runs 17 residues. In germline, CDR1 is SNHLY, CDR2 FYNNEI. Trimming took 1 base from V and 7 from J, leaving 19 bases between them.

The chain couples TRBV2 to TRBJ1-5; maybe TRBD1 (5 bases). This CDR3 comprises 17 residues. Germline V CDR1 and CDR2: SNHLY, FYNNEI. Trimming took off 5 bases at V and 7 bases at J, with 24 bases between the two ends. The CDR3 nucleotides read TGTGCCAGCAGTCCGGGACTACTCTCAGAGACTGGACAGCCCCAGCATTTT. Translation gives CASSPGLLSETGQPQHF. Full variable domain (outside the CDR3, taken from reference TRBV2 and TRBJ1-5): EPEVTQTPSHQVTQMGQEVILRCVPISNHLYFYWYRQILGQKVEFLVSFYNNEISEKSEIFDDQFSVERPDGSNFTLKIRSTKLEDSAMYFCASSPGLLSETGQPQHFGDGTRLSIL.

The genes are TRBV6-5 and TRBJ2-3; D unclear. The CDR3 length is 13 residues. Trimming shortened V by 9 bases and J by 4 bases, and 14 bases separated the two germline ends. Germline CDR1 is MNHEY and CDR2 is SVGAGI. CDR3 region: CASNRAAPDTQYF. In nucleotides, the CDR3 is TGTGCCAGTAATAGGGCGGCCCCAGATACGCAGTATTTT.

The chain recombines TRBV3-1 (or the pseudogene TRBV3-2) with TRBJ2-7, with a weak D call TRBD1 (5 bases). The CDR3 is 14 residues long. Germline CDR1 LGHDT, CDR2 YNNKEL (reference sequence). V was clipped by 1 base and J by 2 bases, with 9 bases between them. Here the CDR3 DNA reads TGTGCCAGCAGCCAAGTAGACAGACCCTACGAGCAGTACTTC. Its protein product is CASSQVDRPYEQYF.

The gene calls are TRBV28 and TRBJ2-7; a weak D match, TRBD1 (6 bases). With 3 bases removed from V and 0 bases from J, the gap between germline ends came to 18 bases. In germline, CDR1 is MDHEN, CDR2 SYDVKM. CDR3 length: 17 amino acids. The CDR3 loop is CASSFPSPGTTSYEQYF. CDR3 nucleotides: TGTGCCAGCAGTTTTCCCTCCCCAGGGACAACCTCCTACGAGCAGTACTTC.

This rearrangement joins TRBV5-6 to TRBJ1-6; 7 nucleotides align to TRBD1. The CDR3 has 15 amino acids. The germline V gene encodes CDR1 SGHDT and CDR2 YYEEEE. J lost 3 bases, V lost 5 bases, and 5 bases had no gene match. The CDR3 here is CASSRRDSYNSPLHF. The CDR3 region has the DNA TGTGCCAGCAGTCGCCGGGACAGCTATAATTCACCCCTCCACTTT. The whole variable domain, remainder taken from reference TRBV5-6 and TRBJ1-6, is DAGVTQSPTHLIKTRGQQVTLRCSPKSGHDTVSWYQQALGQGPQFIFQYYEEEERQRGNFPDRFSGHQFPNYSSELNVNALLLGDSALYLCASSRRDSYNSPLHFGNGTRLTVT.

The chain joins TRBV19 to TRBJ1-4; D gene ambiguous. The CDR3 has 14 residues. Per the germline V gene, CDR1 is LNHDA and CDR2 is SQIVND (reference sequence). V was pared by 5 bases and J by 6 bases, with 13 bases between. DNA for the CDR3: TGTGCCAGTAGTTCCCTCACCAGCTATGAAAAACTGTTTTTT. Translated, it gives CASSSLTSYEKLFF.

This clone was seen only once. The CDR3 sequence is CASSQDGPRDIQYF. In DNA form, the CDR3 reads TGCGCCAGCAGCCAAGATGGGCCGAGGGACATTCAGTACTTC. The rearrangement links TRBV4-1 to TRBJ2-4; D is perhaps TRBD2 (5 bases). The germline V and J ends were trimmed by 0 bases and 8 bases, with 11 bases remaining between them. The V gene's germline CDR1 is MGHRA and CDR2 YSYEKL. The CDR3 is 14 residues long.

This chain joins TRBV28 and TRBJ2-3; 12 nucleotides match TRBD2. Germline CDR1 reads MDHEN; CDR2 reads SYDVKM. This CDR3 contains 15 residues. V lost 6 bases to trimming and J lost 4 bases; unmatched junction nucleotides: 5. Written as DNA, the CDR3 is TGTGCCAGCAGGAGACTAGCGGGAGTGGCAGATACGCAGTATTTT. Its translation: CASRRLAGVADTQYF.